The rows below give T cell receptor beta chains drawn from one sample of a study of blood T cell repertoires in COVID-19. The protocol was immunoSEQ multiplex PCR, while the TCRdb copy is restricted to in-frame clones and leaves out a portion. In the table there are approximately 50,000 clones, 79% of which are singletons. Sample: peripheral blood. The receptors originated from a man between 65 and 80 years old with acute or convalescent COVID-19. Both conserved end residues are part of each CDR3. D genes are given only for firm matches. Expanded clones get a size class; other rows say once, few or many, or leave the size out.

TRBJ1-5 . . TRBV19 TGTGCCAGTAGTCCCTCGGGGAATCAGCCCCAGCATTTT CASSPSGNQPQHF
TRBJ2-3 . . TRBV7-6 TGTGCCAGCAGCCGACAGTTATTGGGCACAGATACGCAGTATTTT CASSRQLLGTDTQYF
TRBJ1-5 once . TRBV3-1/TRBV3-2 TGTGCCAGCAGCCAAGATGTCATGCCCCAGCATTTT CASSQDVMPQHF
TRBJ1-5 . TRBD1 TRBV19 TGTGCCAGTAGTGCCGGGACAGCCAGGAGCAATCAGCCCCAGCATTTT CASSAGTARSNQPQHF
TRBJ2-7 . . TRBV5-4 TGTGCCAGCAGCTTGGGGAACACCAGGTCCTACGAGCAGTACTTC CASSLGNTRSYEQYF
TRBJ1-1 . . TRBV6-5 TGTGCCAGCAGTTACTCGGGGGGGCTAAGGACTGAAGCTTTCTTT CASSYSGGLRTEAFF
TRBJ2-2 . TRBD2 TRBV7-2 TGTGCCAGCAGCTTGGGGCTAGCGGGTAGGGAGCTGTTTTTT CASSLGLAGRELFF
TRBJ2-1 . TRBD2 TRBV5-8 TGTGCCAGCAGCCGTCTAGCGGGGGGGCACTCCTACAATGAGCAGTTCTTC CASSRLAGGHSYNEQFF
TRBJ1-2 . . TRBV30 TGTGCCTGGGAGACAGACGTCTATGGCTACACCTTC CAWETDVYGYTF
TRBJ2-1 once TRBD2 TRBV28 TGTGCCAGCAGCCTACTAGCGGGGGAGTACAATGAGCAGTTCTTC CASSLLAGEYNEQFF
TRBJ1-1 . . TRBV5-1 TGCGCCAGCAGCGCCCTCGGACAGTACACTGAAGCTTTCTTT CASSALGQYTEAFF
TRBJ1-1 few . TRBV11-3 TGTGCCAGCAGCCTACTGACTGGTCCTGAAGCTTTCTTT CASSLLTGPEAFF
TRBJ2-7 . TRBD2 TRBV18 TGTGCCAGCTCACCACCGGGGACTAGCGGATCCTACGAGCAGTACTTC CASSPPGTSGSYEQYF
TRBJ1-1 . . TRBV27 TGTGCCAGCAGTTTTTCGGGAGGTGAAGCTTTCTTT CASSFSGGEAFF
TRBJ2-5 few . TRBV28 TGTGCAACCAAGGCCGGCCTAGCTGGGGAGACCCAGTACTTC CATKAGLAGETQYF
TRBJ1-2 . . TRBV7-2 TGTGCCAGCAGCTTAGTGCGACAGGTTAACTATGGCTACACCTTC CASSLVRQVNYGYTF
TRBJ1-6 few . TRBV5-8 TGTGCCAGCAGCTTGGCGGGACACCTGAGCTCCTATAATTCACCCCTCCACTTT CASSLAGHLSSYNSPLHF
TRBJ1-1 . TRBD1 TRBV11-2 TGTGCCAGCCGCAAGCCCGGGACAGGGCTTACTGAAGCTTTCTTT CASRKPGTGLTEAFF
TRBJ1-5 . TRBD1 TRBV30 TGTGCCTGGAGTCGGACAGGGCCTCAGCCCCAGCATTTT CAWSRTGPQPQHF
TRBJ1-1 . . TRBV10-2 TGCGCCAGCAGAACAGCAGAAGGTTTGTTGTCGTCGGAAGCTTTCTTT CASRTAEGLLSSEAFF
TRBJ2-5 . TRBD2 TRBV29-1 TGCAGCGTGTCGGCGGGAGGGTCGGGAGAGACCCAGTACTTC CSVSAGGSGETQYF
TRBJ1-4 . TRBD1 TRBV15 TGTGCCACCAGCAGAAGTTATGGGACAGGGTCGCCTGAAAAACTGTTTTTT CATSRSYGTGSPEKLFF
TRBJ1-6 . TRBD1 TRBV9 TGTGCCAGCAGCGCATCGGGACAGGGACGTTCACCCCTCCACTTT CASSASGQGRSPLHF
TRBJ1-2 once TRBD1 TRBV6-5 TGTGCCAGCAGCTCACGAGAGACAGGGCTGGATGGCTACACCTTC CASSSRETGLDGYTF
TRBJ1-1 few . TRBV7-9 TGTGCCAGCAGCTTAGAGGGGTTGGTGAACACTGAAGCTTTCTTT CASSLEGLVNTEAFF
TRBJ2-3 . TRBD2 TRBV7-2 TGTGCCAGCAGCTTCAAAGGGATAGCGGGAAAAGATACGCAGTATTTT CASSFKGIAGKDTQYF
TRBJ1-5 . TRBD1 TRBV19 TGTGCCAGTATCGGGACAGGTGGGGGGCAGCCCCAGCATTTT CASIGTGGGQPQHF
TRBJ1-1 . . TRBV9 TGTGCCAGCAGCTCTATTTCAGACTTGGGTGCTTTCTTT CASSSISDLGAFF